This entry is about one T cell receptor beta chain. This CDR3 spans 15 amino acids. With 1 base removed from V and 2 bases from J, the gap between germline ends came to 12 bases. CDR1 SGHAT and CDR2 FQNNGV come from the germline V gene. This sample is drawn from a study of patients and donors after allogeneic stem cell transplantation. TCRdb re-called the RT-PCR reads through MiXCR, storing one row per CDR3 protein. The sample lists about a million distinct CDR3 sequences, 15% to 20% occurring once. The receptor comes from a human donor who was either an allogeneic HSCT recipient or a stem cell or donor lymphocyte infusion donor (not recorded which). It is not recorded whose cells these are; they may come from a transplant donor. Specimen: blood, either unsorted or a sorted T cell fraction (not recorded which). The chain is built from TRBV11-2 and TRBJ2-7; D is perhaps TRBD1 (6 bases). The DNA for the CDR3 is TGTGCCAGCAGCTTAGCCCGGGACACAGCCTACGAGCAGTACTTC. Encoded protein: CASSLARDTAYEQYF.